The source of this T cell receptor (beta chain) is a study of T cell responses to AZD1222 COVID-19 vaccine (dated by TCRdb to about 2021). In the study overall: Because spike-specific TCR depth and breadth did not differ between the two schedules, AZD1222 recipients who got a second dose at roughly 4 weeks were pooled with those who got a second dose at roughly 12 weeks. A total of approximately 240 trial participants underwent TCR sequencing, of whom approximately 210 received two doses of AZD1222 and roughly 25 received two doses of the MenACWY control vaccine. Trial participants were enrolled by age into 18-55, 56-69 and 70-plus year subgroups, with 148, 28 and 57 TCR-sequenced participants respectively.

The investigation overall reported the following: No day 14 peak-response samples were available, so repertoires were characterized only after the peak T cell response. A significant rise in spike-specific TCR breadth and depth was observed after two AZD1222 doses relative to day 0 and relative to MenACWY recipients. Most participants were white British and females outnumbered males, and the authors suggested that clonal diversity may have been underestimated. The 56-69-year group was small, and its depth increase did not reach significance, likely because of low power. Only five to seven AZD1222 recipients were SARS-CoV-2 seropositive at baseline, limiting conclusions about previously exposed vaccinees. Epitopes outside the regions mutated in the B.1.351 and B.1.1.7 variants were reportedly recognized by nearly half of the unique spike-specific TCRs. Vaccine-associated CD4 TCRs spanned the whole spike protein, with dominant responses in regions 160-218 and 743-854.

The germline V gene (reference sequence) gives CDR1 as LGHDT and CDR2 as YNNKEL. The CDR3 sequence holds 13 residues, the cysteine and phenylalanine included. The sequence is cut down to CDR3 DNA, 39 bases in frame from base 1. After removal of 3 bases from V and 5 bases from J, the junction retains 0 bases not matched to a gene. The CDR3 regions of human TCRbeta chains were analyzed by immunosequencing. Under the source paper's analysis protocol: Repertoire TCRs were matched against a reference library of SARS-CoV-2-specific TCRs generated with the MIRA antigen-specificity platform. Breadth was defined as the fraction of unique TCRs that were SARS-CoV-2-associated. Depth was defined as the fraction of total T cells that were SARS-CoV-2-associated. Each spike-specific TCR was assigned to its reactive spike region and to a CD4 or CD8 class using the MIRA data. Log10-transformed breadth and depth values were compared by one-way ANOVA with Sidak's multiple comparisons tests. TCRdb mirrors the immuneACCESS table, restricted to in-frame sequences. Some clones are absent from its copies; in checked studies, under half trace to an unresolved V gene, and the reason for the others is unknown. From that table come the V and J calls and clone size; the DNA was used to work out D and trimming. The sample includes about 170,000 clones, with 87% observed a single time. 2.5% to 3% of the sample lies in the top ten.

The sample's time point label, in plain terms: baseline before first vaccination. Vaccinee samples were obtained from the UK trials COV001 and COV002, which included a single-blind randomized controlled phase 2/3 trial of AZD1222 (ChAdOx1 nCoV-19) in healthy adults. Trial participant PBMC samples were collected at day 0 and day 28 after the second dose for TCRbeta chain sequencing. Details on this clone: The specificity of this receptor is unknown. Per-base qualities were not stored, and no clone one base away is much larger. The sample holds other DNA sequences that translate to the same CDR3.

Sequenced material: peripheral blood, taken on day 0 of AZD1222 vaccination. The sequence joins TRBV3-1 (or the pseudogene TRBV3-2) to TRBJ1-2; TRBD1 lines up with 10 middle nucleotides. This clonotype was sampled from an adult in good health. The DNA reads as follows: TGTGCCAGCAGCCAGGGACAGGGGTATGGCTACACCTTC. Translated, this gives CASSQGQGYGYTF.